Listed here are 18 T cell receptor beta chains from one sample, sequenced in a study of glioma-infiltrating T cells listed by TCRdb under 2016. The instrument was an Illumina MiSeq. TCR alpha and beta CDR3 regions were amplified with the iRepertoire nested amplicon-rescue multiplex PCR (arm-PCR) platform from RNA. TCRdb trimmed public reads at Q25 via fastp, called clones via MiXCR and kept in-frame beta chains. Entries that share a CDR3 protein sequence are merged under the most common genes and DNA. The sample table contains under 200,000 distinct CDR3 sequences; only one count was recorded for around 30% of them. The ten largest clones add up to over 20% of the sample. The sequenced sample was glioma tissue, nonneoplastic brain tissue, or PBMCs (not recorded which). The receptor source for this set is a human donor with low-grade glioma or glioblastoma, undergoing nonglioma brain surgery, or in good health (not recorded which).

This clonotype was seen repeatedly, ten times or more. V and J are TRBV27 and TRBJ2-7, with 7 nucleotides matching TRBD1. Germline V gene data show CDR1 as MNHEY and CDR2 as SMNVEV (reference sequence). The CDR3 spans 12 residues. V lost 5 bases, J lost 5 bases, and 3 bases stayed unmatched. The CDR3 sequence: CASSTQGNEQYF. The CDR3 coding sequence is TGTGCCAGCAGTACACAGGGGAACGAGCAGTACTTC.

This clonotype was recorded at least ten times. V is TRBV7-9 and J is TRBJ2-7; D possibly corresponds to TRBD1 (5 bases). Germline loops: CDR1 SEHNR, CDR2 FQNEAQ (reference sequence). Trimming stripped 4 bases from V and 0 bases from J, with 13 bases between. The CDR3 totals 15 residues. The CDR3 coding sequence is TGTGCCAGCAGCTCCTCGTCAGGGATCTCCTACGAGCAGTACTTC. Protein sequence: CASSSSSGISYEQYF.

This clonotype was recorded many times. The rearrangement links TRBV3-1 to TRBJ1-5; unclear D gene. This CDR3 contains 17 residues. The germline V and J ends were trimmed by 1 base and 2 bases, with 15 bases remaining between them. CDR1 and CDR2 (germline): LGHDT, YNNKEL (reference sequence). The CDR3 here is CASSQGVVDGGNQPQHF. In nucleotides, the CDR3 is TGTGCCAGCAGCCAAGGAGTAGTTGATGGCGGCAATCAGCCCCAGCATTTT. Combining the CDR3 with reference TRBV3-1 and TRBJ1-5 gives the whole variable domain DTAVSQTPKYLVTQMGNDKSIKCEQNLGHDTMYWYKQDSKKFLKIMFSYNNKELIINETVPNRFSPKSPDKAHLNLHINSLELGDSAVYFCASSQGVVDGGNQPQHFGDGTRLSIL.

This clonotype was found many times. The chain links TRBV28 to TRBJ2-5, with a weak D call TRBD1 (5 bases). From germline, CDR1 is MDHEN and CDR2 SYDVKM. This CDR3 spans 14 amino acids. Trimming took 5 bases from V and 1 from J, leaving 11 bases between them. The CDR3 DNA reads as TGTGCCAGCAGTCGCCTCCAGGGCCAAGAGACCCAGTACTTC. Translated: CASSRLQGQETQYF.

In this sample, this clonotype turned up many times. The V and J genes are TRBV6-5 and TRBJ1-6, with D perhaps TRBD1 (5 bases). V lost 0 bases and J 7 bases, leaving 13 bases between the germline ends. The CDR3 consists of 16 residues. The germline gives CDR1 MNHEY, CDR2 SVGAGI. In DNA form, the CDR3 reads TGTGCCAGCAGTTACTCGAAGGGGAGGTCCAATTCACCCCTCCACTTT. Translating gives CASSYSKGRSNSPLHF.

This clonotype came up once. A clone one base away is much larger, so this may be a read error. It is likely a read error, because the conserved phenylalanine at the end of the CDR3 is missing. DNA of the CDR3: TGCGCCAGCAGCTTGGCCTTCGATCAGCCCCAGCATTTG. This codes for CASSLAFDQPQHL. The chain carries TRBV5-1 and TRBJ1-5; D not resolved. Germline V lookup: CDR1 SGHRS, CDR2 YFSETQ. The CDR3 extends over 13 amino acids. Trimming removed 0 bases from V and 5 bases from J, with 6 bases in between.

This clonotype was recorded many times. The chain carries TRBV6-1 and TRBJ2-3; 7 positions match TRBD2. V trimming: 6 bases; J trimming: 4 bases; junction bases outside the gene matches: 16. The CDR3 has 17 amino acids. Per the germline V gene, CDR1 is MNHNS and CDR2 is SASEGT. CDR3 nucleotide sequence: TGTGCCAGCAGACCCACTGCGCTAGCTCGGGGGGCAGATACGCAGTATTTT. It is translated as CASRPTALARGADTQYF.

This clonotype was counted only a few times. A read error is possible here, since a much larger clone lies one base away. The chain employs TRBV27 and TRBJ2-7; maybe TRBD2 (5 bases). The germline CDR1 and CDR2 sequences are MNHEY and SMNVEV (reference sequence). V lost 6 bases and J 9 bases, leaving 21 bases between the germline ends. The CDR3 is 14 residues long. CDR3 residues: CASSDGISWVRQYF. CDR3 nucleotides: TGTGCCAGCAGCGACGGGATTAGCTGGGTTCGGCAGTACTTC.

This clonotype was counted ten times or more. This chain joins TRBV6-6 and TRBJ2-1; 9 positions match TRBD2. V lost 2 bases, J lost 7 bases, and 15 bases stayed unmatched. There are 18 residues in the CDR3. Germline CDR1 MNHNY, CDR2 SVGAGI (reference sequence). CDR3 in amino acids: CASSYRALSSGSRNEQFF. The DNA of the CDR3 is TGTGCCAGCAGTTACCGAGCGTTAAGTAGCGGGAGTCGTAATGAGCAGTTCTTC.

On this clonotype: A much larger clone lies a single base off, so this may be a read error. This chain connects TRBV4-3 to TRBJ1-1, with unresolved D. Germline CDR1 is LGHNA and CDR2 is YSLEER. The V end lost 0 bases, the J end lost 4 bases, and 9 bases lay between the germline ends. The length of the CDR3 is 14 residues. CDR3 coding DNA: TGCGCCAGCAGCCAAGAGTGGTCCAGCACTGAAGCTTTCTTT. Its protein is CASSQEWSSTEAFF.

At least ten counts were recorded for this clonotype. The CDR3 sequence: CASSFKAESTDTQYF. For the CDR3, the DNA is TGTGCCAGCAGTTTCAAGGCGGAGAGCACAGATACGCAGTATTTT. The J gene is TRBJ2-3, the V gene TRBV27; D uncertain. CDR3 length equals 15 residues. Deletions cut 3 bases from V and 0 bases from J, with 10 bases between. Germline lookup yields CDR1 MNHEY and CDR2 SMNVEV (reference sequence).

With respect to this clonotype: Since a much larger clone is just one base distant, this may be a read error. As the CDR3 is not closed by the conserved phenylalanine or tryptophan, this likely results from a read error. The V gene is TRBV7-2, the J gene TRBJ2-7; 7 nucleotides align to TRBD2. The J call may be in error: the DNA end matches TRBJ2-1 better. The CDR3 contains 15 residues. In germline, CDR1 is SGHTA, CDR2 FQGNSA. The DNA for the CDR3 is TGTGCCAGCAGCGCGGGACTACCAGTGGCCAATGAGCAGTTCTTA. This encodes CASSAGLPVANEQFL.

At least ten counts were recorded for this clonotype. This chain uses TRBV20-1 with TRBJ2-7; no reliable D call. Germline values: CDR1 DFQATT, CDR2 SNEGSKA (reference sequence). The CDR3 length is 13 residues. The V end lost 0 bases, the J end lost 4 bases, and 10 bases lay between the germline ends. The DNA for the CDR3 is TGCAGTGCTAGAGAGGCGTCAGAGTACGAGCAGTACTTC. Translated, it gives CSAREASEYEQYF.

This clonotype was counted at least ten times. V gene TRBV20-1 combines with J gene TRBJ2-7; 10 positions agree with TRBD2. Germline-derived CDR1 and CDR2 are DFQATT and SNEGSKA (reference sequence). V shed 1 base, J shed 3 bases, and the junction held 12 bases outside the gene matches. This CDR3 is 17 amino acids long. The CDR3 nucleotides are TGCAGTGCTAGAGTTCACATACCGGGACTAGCGTACTACGAGCAGTACTTC. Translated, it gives CSARVHIPGLAYYEQYF.

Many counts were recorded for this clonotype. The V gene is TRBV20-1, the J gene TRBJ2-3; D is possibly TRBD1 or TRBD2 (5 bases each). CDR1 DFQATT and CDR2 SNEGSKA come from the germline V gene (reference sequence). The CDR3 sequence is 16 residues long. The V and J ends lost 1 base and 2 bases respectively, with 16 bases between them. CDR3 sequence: CSARGSGKGNTDTQYF. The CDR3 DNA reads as TGCAGTGCTAGAGGGTCCGGGAAGGGGAACACAGATACGCAGTATTTT.

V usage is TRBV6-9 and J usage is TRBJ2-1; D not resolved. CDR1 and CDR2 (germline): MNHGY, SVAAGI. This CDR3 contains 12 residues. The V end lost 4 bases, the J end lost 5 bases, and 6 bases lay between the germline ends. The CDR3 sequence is CASSCVDNEQFF. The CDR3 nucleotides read TGTGCCAGCAGTTGTGTGGACAATGAGCAGTTCTTC.

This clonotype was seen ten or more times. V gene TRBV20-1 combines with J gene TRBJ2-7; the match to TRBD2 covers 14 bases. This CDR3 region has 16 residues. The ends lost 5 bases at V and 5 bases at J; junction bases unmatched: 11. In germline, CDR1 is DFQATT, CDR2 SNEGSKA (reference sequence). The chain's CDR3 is CSAAGTSGRSGDEQYF. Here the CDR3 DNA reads TGCAGTGCTGCCGGGACTAGCGGGAGAAGCGGGGACGAGCAGTACTTC.

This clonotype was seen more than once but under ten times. In nucleotides, the CDR3 is TGTGCCAGCAGTCTCCACCGCAGGCAGGGCACCTTTAGCAATCAGCCCCAGCATTTT. Its protein product is CASSLHRRQGTFSNQPQHF. V gene TRBV12-3 or TRBV12-4 combines with J gene TRBJ1-5; possible D gene TRBD1, 5 bases. The CDR3 totals 19 residues. Trimming stripped 5 bases from V and 0 bases from J, with 23 bases between.